This TCR beta chain was identified in a study of cytomegalovirus exposure and HLA in healthy donors. The V end lost 0 bases, the J end lost 2 bases, and 11 bases lay between the germline ends. This CDR3 is 15 amino acids long. Per the germline V gene, CDR1 is KGHSH and CDR2 is LQKENI. The PCR ran on 60 Vbeta and 13 Jbeta primers. Per the authors' pipeline: An analysis performed later counted 75 million to 80 million unique TCR beta chains (approximately 10 million of them shared). Here immunoSEQ multiplex PCR was the method, and the copy in TCRdb shows in-frame clones only, minus some. For V, J and clone size, that table is used; D and trimming come from the DNA. In the table there are fewer than 350,000 clones, over 85% of which are singletons. Overall study results and limits: Prediction of most subjects' HLA-A and HLA-B alleles by TCR beta sequences was reportedly accurate. Immune exposure information comprised only CMV serostatus. The authors later linked a missense DCLRE1C variant to TCR beta V- and J-gene trimming.

As to this clone: What it binds is unknown. In the same sample, other DNA sequences code for this CDR3.

The clonotype comes from a young woman in good health and CMV-seronegative. The V gene is TRBV18, the J gene TRBJ2-7, with TRBD1 as a possible D gene (5 bases). The sample consisted of PBMCs. The CDR3 loop is CASSPPGQGPYEQYF. The CDR3 DNA is TGTGCCAGCTCACCACCGGGCCAGGGCCCCTACGAGCAGTACTTC. The full variable domain, with the rest looked up from reference TRBV18 and TRBJ2-7, is NAGVMQNPRHLVRRRGQEARLRCSPMKGHSHVYWYRQLPEEGLKFMVYLQKENIIDESGMPKERFSAEFPKEGPSILRIQQVVRGDSAAYFCASSPPGQGPYEQYFGPGTRLTVT.